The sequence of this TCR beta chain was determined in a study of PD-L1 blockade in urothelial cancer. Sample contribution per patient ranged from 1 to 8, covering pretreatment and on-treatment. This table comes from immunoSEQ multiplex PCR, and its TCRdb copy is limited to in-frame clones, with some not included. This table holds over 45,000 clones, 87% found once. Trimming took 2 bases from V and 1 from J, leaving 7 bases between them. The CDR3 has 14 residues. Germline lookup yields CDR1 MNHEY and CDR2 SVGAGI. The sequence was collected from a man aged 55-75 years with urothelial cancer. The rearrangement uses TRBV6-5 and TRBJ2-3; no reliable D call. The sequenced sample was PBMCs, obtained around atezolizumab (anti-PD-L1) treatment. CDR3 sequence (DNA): TGTGCCAGCAGTTACGTTCAGGGCACAGATACGCAGTATTTT. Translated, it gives CASSYVQGTDTQYF.